The 4 T cell receptor beta chains below all came from one sample that was sequenced in a study of PD-1 blockade in classical Hodgkin lymphoma. The repertoire was sequenced with immunoSEQ multiplex PCR; TCRdb's copy has only in-frame clones and lacks some. The data contain 80,000 to 100,000 clones, roughly 92% of them seen just once; the ten biggest clones take up less than 3.5%. All trial patients relapsed after autologous stem cell transplantation. The starting material was peripheral blood mononuclear cells (PBMCs), obtained at baseline. These receptors originate from a human donor with classical Hodgkin lymphoma.

The genes are TRBV6-6 and TRBJ1-5; D perhaps matches TRBD1 (5 bases). This CDR3 spans 16 amino acids. Germline assignment: CDR1 MNHNY and CDR2 SVGAGI (reference sequence). Trimming pared 2 bases from V and 9 bases from J, leaving 20 bases between. The CDR3 is CASSYVSQGGPGPQHF. The CDR3 DNA reads as TGTGCCAGCAGTTACGTAAGTCAGGGTGGGCCAGGGCCCCAGCATTTT.

The rearrangement joins TRBV19 to TRBJ2-2, with TRBD1 as a possible D gene (6 bases). Trimming removed 0 bases at V and 13 bases at J, with 18 bases between. The CDR3 extends over 15 amino acids. The germline V gene encodes CDR1 LNHDA and CDR2 SQIVND (reference sequence). CDR3 DNA sequence: TGTGCCAGTAGTATAGATACGCCAGGGGCTCGGTGGCTGTTTTTT. Its translation is CASSIDTPGARWLFF.

The chain is built from TRBV19 and TRBJ2-4; no definite D call. This CDR3 is 12 amino acids long. Germline CDR1 reads LNHDA; CDR2 reads SQIVND (reference sequence). Trimming took off 1 base at V and 2 bases at J, with 0 bases between the two ends. In nucleotides, the CDR3 is TGTGCCAGTAGTATAGCCAAAAACATTCAGTACTTC. It translates to CASSIAKNIQYF.

This chain connects TRBV12-5 to TRBJ1-5, with a tentative D call TRBD1 (6 bases). The V gene lost 0 bases and the J gene lost 11 bases, with 8 bases spanning the gap. Germline V CDR1 and CDR2: LGHNT, FRNRAP. The CDR3 length is 12 residues. CDR3 nucleotide sequence: TGTGCTAGTGGTTTGGTGGGGGCGACCCAGCATTTT. This gives the protein CASGLVGATQHF.